The 4 T cell receptor beta chains reported below all come from one sample, sequenced in a study of shared clonotypes between healthy human individuals. Clones were sequenced by immunoSEQ multiplex PCR, and TCRdb holds only the in-frame ones, with some missing. The top ten hold about 1.6% of the sample, which has approximately 1.9 million clones, just over 90% seen once. CD45RO-negative CD8 cells positively selected for CCR7 made up the naive population, which excluded terminally differentiated effector memory CD45RA+ cells. Sample: naive CD8+ T cells from PBMCs. The receptor source for this set is a man aged 18 to 30 in good health. Some clones in this sample may be carry-over from other donors' samples.

V gene TRBV19 combines with J gene TRBJ2-1; 10 bases align to TRBD2. The CDR3 covers 15 residues. Germline CDR1 and CDR2: LNHDA and SQIVND (reference sequence). V shed 3 bases, J shed 8 bases, and the junction held 7 bases outside the gene matches. CDR3 in DNA: TGTGCCAGTAGTATCTTAGCGGGAGGCGCGGATGAGCAGTTCTTC. Translating gives CASSILAGGADEQFF.

The chain employs TRBV11-2 and TRBJ2-5; D is unresolved. CDR1 is SGHAT, CDR2 FQNNGV, per germline. The CDR3 spans 13 residues. V was clipped by 3 bases and J by 4 bases, with 9 bases between them. CDR3 residues: CASSFWSAETQYF. CDR3 DNA: TGTGCCAGCAGCTTCTGGAGCGCAGAGACCCAGTACTTC.

The chain combines TRBV7-9 with TRBJ2-4; 7 bases are a match to TRBD1. Germline V CDR1 and CDR2: SEHNR, FQNEAQ (reference sequence). The CDR3 covers 15 residues. The J segment lost 3 bases and the V segment lost 4 bases, leaving 6 bases of the junction unmatched. The CDR3 reads CASSSQGVGKNIQYF. CDR3 DNA sequence: TGTGCCAGCAGCTCGCAGGGGGTAGGCAAAAACATTCAGTACTTC.

V gene TRBV7-6 combines with J gene TRBJ1-1, with TRBD1 identical over 10 bases. This CDR3 has 14 residues. J gave up 6 bases and V 2 bases, and 3 bases lay outside the gene matches. In germline, CDR1 is SGHVS, CDR2 FNYEAQ. The CDR3 here is CASSLRQGASEAFF. CDR3 bases: TGTGCCAGCAGCTTAAGACAGGGGGCCTCTGAAGCTTTCTTT.